This entry is about one TCR beta chain. This sample stems from a study of blood T cell repertoires in COVID-19. Study in general: PBMCs, B-cell-depleted T cells, or T cells provided the cDNA or gDNA that made up the material.

Clones were read by immunoSEQ multiplex PCR, and TCRdb kept only the in-frame ones, dropping some. Here the sample spans about 70,000 clones, about four fifths being singletons. The CDR3 spans 18 residues. Germline CDR1 ENHRY, CDR2 SYGVKD. V lost 0 bases to trimming and J lost 1 base; unmatched junction nucleotides: 11. The sequence was obtained from a woman between 70 and 85 years old with acute or convalescent COVID-19. This chain uses TRBV10-3 with TRBJ1-1, with 7 bases identical to TRBD1. Sequencing used peripheral blood. CDR3 protein: CAISESSGRGRTNTEAFF. The CDR3 nucleotides are TGTGCCATCAGTGAGTCTAGTGGCAGGGGGAGAACGAACACTGAAGCTTTCTTT.